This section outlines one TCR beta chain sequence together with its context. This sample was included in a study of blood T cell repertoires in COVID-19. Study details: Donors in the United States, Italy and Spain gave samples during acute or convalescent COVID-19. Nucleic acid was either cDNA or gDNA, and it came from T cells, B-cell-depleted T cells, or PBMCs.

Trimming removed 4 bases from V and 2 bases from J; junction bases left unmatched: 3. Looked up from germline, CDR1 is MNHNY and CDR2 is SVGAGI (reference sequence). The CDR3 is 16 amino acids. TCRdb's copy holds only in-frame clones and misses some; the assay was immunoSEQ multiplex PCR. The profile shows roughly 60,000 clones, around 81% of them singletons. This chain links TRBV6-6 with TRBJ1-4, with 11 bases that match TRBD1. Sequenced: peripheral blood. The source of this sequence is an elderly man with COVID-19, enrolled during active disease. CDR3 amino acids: CASSSRTGGTNEKLFF. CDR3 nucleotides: TGTGCCAGCAGTTCCCGGACAGGGGGCACTAATGAAAAACTGTTTTTT.